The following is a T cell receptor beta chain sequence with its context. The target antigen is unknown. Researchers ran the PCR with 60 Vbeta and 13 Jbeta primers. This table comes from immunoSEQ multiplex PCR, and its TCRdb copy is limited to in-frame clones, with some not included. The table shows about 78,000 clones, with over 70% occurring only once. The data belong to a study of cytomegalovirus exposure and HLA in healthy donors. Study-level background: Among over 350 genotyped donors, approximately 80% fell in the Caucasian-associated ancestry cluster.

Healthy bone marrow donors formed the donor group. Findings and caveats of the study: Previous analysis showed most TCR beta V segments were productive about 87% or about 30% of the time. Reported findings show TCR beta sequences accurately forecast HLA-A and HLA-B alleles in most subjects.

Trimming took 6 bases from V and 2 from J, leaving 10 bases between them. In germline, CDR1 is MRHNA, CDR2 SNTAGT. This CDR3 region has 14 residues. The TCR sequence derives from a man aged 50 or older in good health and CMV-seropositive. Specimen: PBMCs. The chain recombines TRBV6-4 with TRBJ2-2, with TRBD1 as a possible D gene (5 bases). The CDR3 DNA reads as TGTGCCAGCAGCTTACAGGATAACACCGGGGAGCTGTTTTTT. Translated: CASSLQDNTGELFF.